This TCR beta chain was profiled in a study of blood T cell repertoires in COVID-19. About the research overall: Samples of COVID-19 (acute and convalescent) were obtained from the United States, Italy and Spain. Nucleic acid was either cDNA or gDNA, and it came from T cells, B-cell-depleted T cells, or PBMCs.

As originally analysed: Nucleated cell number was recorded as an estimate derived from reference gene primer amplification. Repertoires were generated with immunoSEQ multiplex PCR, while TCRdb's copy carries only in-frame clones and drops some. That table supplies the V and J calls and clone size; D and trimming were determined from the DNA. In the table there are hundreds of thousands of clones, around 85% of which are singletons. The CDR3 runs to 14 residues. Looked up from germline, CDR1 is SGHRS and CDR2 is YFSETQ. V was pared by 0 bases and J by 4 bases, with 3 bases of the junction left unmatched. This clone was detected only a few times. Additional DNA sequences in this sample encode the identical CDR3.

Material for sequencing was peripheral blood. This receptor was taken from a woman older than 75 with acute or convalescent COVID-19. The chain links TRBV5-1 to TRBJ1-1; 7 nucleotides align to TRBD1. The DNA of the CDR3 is TGCGCCAGCAGCTTGGCTTCAGGGGGCACTGAAGCTTTCTTT. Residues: CASSLASGGTEAFF.